The 20 T cell receptor beta chains presented below share a single source sample, sequenced in a study of technical replicates of blood from a handful of donors. Libraries were prepared by immunoSEQ multiplex PCR; TCRdb keeps only in-frame clonotypes and omits some of them. This table has 75,000 to 95,000 clones, 95% to 97% appearing once. Sequenced: T cells isolated from PBMCs. The source is a human donor in good health.

The V call is TRBV18, the J call TRBJ2-7; 9 bases are a match to TRBD1. Unmatched junction bases numbered 5, after V lost 5 bases and J lost 3 bases. CDR1 KGHSH and CDR2 LQKENI come from the germline V gene. The CDR3 has 14 residues. The CDR3 here is CASSNRQGGYEQYF. The CDR3 DNA is TGTGCCAGCTCAAACCGACAGGGGGGCTACGAGCAGTACTTC.

The rearrangement joins TRBV19 to TRBJ2-2; no clear D. Germline V lookup: CDR1 LNHDA, CDR2 SQIVND (reference sequence). Trimming shortened V by 3 bases and J by 2 bases, and 10 bases separated the two germline ends. The CDR3 loop spans 15 amino acids. In DNA, the CDR3 is TGTGCCAGTAGTATCTCGTCGGTAAACACCGGGGAGCTGTTTTTT. Translated, it gives CASSISSVNTGELFF.

CDR3: CASSQVGTGRFGYTF. The CDR3, as DNA: TGCGCCAGCAGCCAAGTCGGGACAGGGAGGTTTGGCTACACCTTC. The chain uses TRBV4-1 and TRBJ1-2, with 9 bases fitting TRBD1. The J segment lost 7 bases and the V segment lost 1 base, leaving 7 bases of the junction unmatched. CDR3 length: 15 amino acids. Germline CDR1 reads MGHRA; CDR2 reads YSYEKL.

This chain uses TRBV7-9 with TRBJ2-7, with D uncertain. The V end was cut by 1 base, the J end by 3 bases, with 10 bases between. Germline CDR1 and CDR2: SEHNR and FQNEAQ (reference sequence). The CDR3 has 14 amino acids. DNA of the CDR3: TGTGCCAGCAGCTTAGGCACCCAGGACTACGAGCAGTACTTC. Amino acids: CASSLGTQDYEQYF. Supplemented by reference TRBV7-9 and TRBJ2-7, the full variable domain reads DTGVSQNPRHKITKRGQNVTFRCDPISEHNRLYWYRQTLGQGPEFLTYFQNEAQLEKSRLLSDRFSAERPKGSFSTLEIQRTEQGDSAMYLCASSLGTQDYEQYFGPGTRLTVT.

This clone has just one count. J is TRBJ2-1 and V is TRBV29-1, with 11 bases fitting TRBD2. This CDR3 region has 18 residues. The V segment lost 0 bases and the J segment 9 bases; nucleotides outside the gene matches: 16. The germline gives CDR1 SQVTM, CDR2 ANQGSEA. DNA for the CDR3: TGCAGCGTTGAAGATCGAAATAGCGGGAGGGCCTACCGAGGTGAGCAGTTCTTC. Translated: CSVEDRNSGRAYRGEQFF.

This chain joins TRBV5-1 and TRBJ2-4; D is perhaps TRBD2 (6 bases). Trimming took off 0 bases at V and 0 bases at J, with 10 bases between the two ends. From germline, CDR1 is SGHRS and CDR2 YFSETQ. This CDR3 is 16 amino acids long. CDR3 protein: CASSLGDLLAKNIQYF. DNA for the CDR3: TGCGCCAGCAGCTTGGGGGACTTACTAGCCAAAAACATTCAGTACTTC.

The chain couples TRBV5-1 to TRBJ2-5, with a weak D call TRBD1 (5 bases). The CDR3 totals 15 residues. V was cut by 4 bases and J by 4 bases, with 17 bases left in between. Germline V gene sequence: CDR1 SGHRS, CDR2 YFSETQ. The CDR3 spells CASSLQARDLETQYF. The CDR3 DNA reads as TGCGCCAGCAGCCTCCAGGCCAGGGATCTAGAGACCCAGTACTTC.

This chain uses TRBV9 with TRBJ2-7, with TRBD2 matching 11 bases. The CDR3 totals 16 residues. CDR1 SGDLS and CDR2 YYNGEE come from the germline V gene. The trim removed 7 bases at V and 7 bases at J, leaving 16 bases unmatched. CDR3 in DNA: TGTGCCAGCTCCAGCCCTACACCTAGCGGGAGGAAAGAGCAGTACTTC. This encodes CASSSPTPSGRKEQYF.

This clone was seen a single time. This chain uses TRBV7-9 with TRBJ1-2, with D possibly TRBD1 on 6 matching bases. This CDR3 region has 17 residues. Germline lookup yields CDR1 SEHNR and CDR2 FQNEAQ (reference sequence). V lost 5 bases to trimming and J lost 6 bases, with 25 bases between them. CDR3 DNA sequence: TGTGCCAGCAGCCCCATTACCCCGACAGGCTCTCTAGATGGCTACACCTTC. This encodes CASSPITPTGSLDGYTF.

This rearrangement joins TRBV5-1 to TRBJ2-3, with D hard to call. CDR1 and CDR2 (germline): SGHRS, YFSETQ. V lost 2 bases to trimming and J lost 6 bases, with 7 bases between them. The CDR3 loop spans 12 amino acids. DNA of the CDR3: TGCGCCAGCAGCTTTCAAGAGGATACGCAGTATTTT. It codes for CASSFQEDTQYF. Full variable domain (remainder filled in from reference TRBV5-1 and TRBJ2-3): KAGVTQTPRYLIKTRGQQVTLSCSPISGHRSVSWYQQTPGQGLQFLFEYFSETQRNKGNFPGRFSGRQFSNSRSEMNVSTLELGDSALYLCASSFQEDTQYFGPGTRLTVL.

This clone has only one observation. One junction end disagrees with the germline gene, perhaps due to a read error. The genes are TRBV7-8 and TRBJ1-4; TRBD1 matches at 8 bases. CDR1 and CDR2 from the germline V gene are SGHVS and FQNEAQ. The CDR3 extends over 12 amino acids. Here the CDR3 DNA reads TGTGCCAGCAGCGACGGACAGGGTCCCTCGGTTTTT. It is translated as CASSDGQGPSVF.

This rearrangement joins TRBV25-1 to TRBJ1-5; D gene unclear. The V and J ends lost 7 bases and 4 bases respectively, with 11 bases between them. Per the germline V gene, CDR1 is MGHDK and CDR2 is SYGVNS. CDR3 size: 13 residues. This CDR3 reads CASTAGGNQPQHF. CDR3 bases: TGTGCCAGCACGGCAGGAGGAAATCAGCCCCAGCATTTT.

This clone was detected only a few times. This chain links TRBV10-3 with TRBJ2-2; a possible D gene is TRBD1 (5 bases). Between the trimmed V and J ends, which lost 6 bases and 4 bases, there was a span of 12 bases. CDR3 length: 14 residues. From germline, CDR1 is ENHRY and CDR2 SYGVKD. DNA for the CDR3: TGTGCCATCAGAGACAGACCGCTCACCGGGGAGCTGTTTTTT. Encoded protein: CAIRDRPLTGELFF.

The CDR3 spells CSASRNYEQYF. The CDR3 coding sequence is TGCAGTGCTAGCAGGAACTACGAGCAGTACTTC. The J gene is TRBJ2-7, the V gene TRBV20-1, with D hard to call. CDR3 length: 11 amino acids. Trimming removed 3 bases from V and 3 bases from J, with 6 bases in between. Germline lookup yields CDR1 DFQATT and CDR2 SNEGSKA (reference sequence).

This sequence joins TRBV28 and TRBJ2-6; D unclear. Germline V CDR1 and CDR2: MDHEN, SYDVKM. CDR3 length equals 15 residues. The V end lost 4 bases, the J end lost 0 bases, and 7 bases lay between the germline ends. CDR3 amino acids: CASSYHSSGANVLTF. DNA of the CDR3: TGTGCCAGCAGTTATCACAGCTCTGGGGCCAACGTCCTGACTTTC.

The genes are TRBV13 and TRBJ2-5; 13 bases map to TRBD2. Losses at the gene ends were 4 bases for V and 5 bases for J; bases not matched to a gene: 22. CDR1 is PRHDT and CDR2 is FYEKMQ in the germline V gene (reference sequence). CDR3 length equals 21 residues. The CDR3 bases are TGTGCCAGCAGCTGTACCCCATACGGACTAGCGGGAGATGATTCTTGTGAGACCCAGTACTTC. Its translation is CASSCTPYGLAGDDSCETQYF. Based on the CDR3 plus reference TRBV13 and TRBJ2-5, the full variable domain is AAGVIQSPRHLIKEKRETATLKCYPIPRHDTVYWYQQGPGQDPQFLISFYEKMQSDKGSIPDRFSAQQFSDYHSELNMSSLELGDSALYFCASSCTPYGLAGDDSCETQYFGPGTRLLVL.

V gene TRBV6-5 combines with J gene TRBJ2-7; D is perhaps TRBD2 (5 bases). In germline, CDR1 is MNHEY, CDR2 SVGAGI. The CDR3 is 12 amino acids. V lost 6 bases to trimming and J lost 3 bases, with 9 bases between them. The CDR3 coding sequence is TGTGCCAGCAGCCTAGGAGGCTACGAGCAGTACTTC. This gives the protein CASSLGGYEQYF.

This clone was seen more than once but under ten times. J is TRBJ2-3 and V is TRBV12-5, with 7 bases fitting TRBD1. The V gene's germline CDR1 is LGHNT and CDR2 FRNRAP. The CDR3 totals 15 residues. J was trimmed by 3 bases and V by 5 bases; bases with no gene match: 8. CDR3 bases: TGTGCTAGTGGTCCCGACAGGGTCGGGACAGATACGCAGTATTTT. The encoded protein is CASGPDRVGTDTQYF.

The genes are TRBV5-6 and TRBJ1-4; D uncertain. V was pared by 3 bases and J by 5 bases, with 5 bases between. The V gene's germline CDR1 is SGHDT and CDR2 YYEEEE. The CDR3 has 12 amino acids. CDR3 bases: TGTGCCAGCAGCTCGAGGAATGAAAAACTGTTTTTT. It is translated as CASSSRNEKLFF.

V gene TRBV7-2 combines with J gene TRBJ1-4; 8 bases map to TRBD1. Per germline, CDR1 SGHTA and CDR2 FQGNSA. Trimming removed 4 bases from V and 6 bases from J; junction bases left unmatched: 4. The CDR3 contains 14 residues. In DNA form, the CDR3 reads TGTGCCAGCAGCTGGACAGGGTGGGATGAAAAACTGTTTTTT. Amino acids: CASSWTGWDEKLFF.